Sequencing of this TCR beta chain was carried out in a study of blood T cell repertoires in COVID-19. The participants were between about 18 and 90 years old and came from under 25 US areas. This CDR3 region has 16 residues. Per the germline V gene, CDR1 is MDHEN and CDR2 is SYDVKM. Deletions cut 6 bases from V and 0 bases from J, with 15 bases between. How the authors handled the data: The authors estimated nucleated cell counts from reference gene primer amplification. The repertoire was sequenced with immunoSEQ multiplex PCR; TCRdb's copy has only in-frame clones and lacks some. D and trimming come from the DNA, and the V and J calls and clone size come from that table. The sample carries 220,000 or so clones, about 82% recorded once.

The chain carries TRBV28 and TRBJ2-1, with D possibly matching TRBD2 (6 bases). The receptor's source is a woman in her 50s who had recovered from COVID-19. Sequenced sample: PBMCs or T cells enriched from blood (not recorded which). The DNA for the CDR3 is TGTGCCAGCAGCCTTCATAGCGGTAGCTCCTACAATGAGCAGTTCTTC. Translated, it gives CASSLHSGSSYNEQFF.